This paragraph reports one T cell receptor (beta chain). The antigen is not known. The method was immunoSEQ multiplex PCR; TCRdb's version includes in-frame clones alone and lacks a portion of them. The sample lists over 100,000 clones, about 89% occurring once. Germline V CDR1 and CDR2: LGHNT, FRNRAP. Trimming took 5 bases from V and 5 from J, leaving 23 bases between them. The CDR3 has 17 residues. This record comes from a study of T cell responses to AZD1222 COVID-19 vaccine. On the study more broadly: Pooled in the analysis were second doses at about 4 or about 12 weeks. Study observations and caveats: White British people made up most donors, females outnumbered males, and clonal diversity was possibly underestimated. Only five to seven AZD1222 recipients were seropositive at baseline. Repertoires were sampled only after the peak T cell response.

The sequenced sample was peripheral blood, obtained on day 0 of AZD1222 vaccination. V is TRBV12-5 and J is TRBJ2-3; the D call may be TRBD1 or TRBD2 (6 bases each). This clonotype was obtained from an adult in good health. CDR3 sequence reads: CASGLSRLVGALDTQYF. CDR3 nucleotides: TGTGCTAGTGGTCTAAGCCGACTAGTGGGGGCCCTAGATACGCAGTATTTT.